This passage covers 17 T cell receptor beta chains from one sample sequenced in a study of siplizumab effects on memory and regulatory T cells. Measured with immunoSEQ multiplex PCR; TCRdb has only the in-frame clones, and not every one. The sample lists under 100,000 clones, roughly 94% occurring once. The sample consisted of non-Treg CD4+ T cells sorted from blood. The receptors come from a human donor in good health.

Written as DNA, the CDR3 is TGTGCCAGCAGTTTCCCCCTCGGACAGGGGGGCACTGAAGCTTTCTTT. Translating gives CASSFPLGQGGTEAFF. The V gene is TRBV28, the J gene TRBJ1-1; 10 nucleotides match TRBD1. The V segment lost 3 bases and the J segment 4 bases; nucleotides outside the gene matches: 8. This CDR3 comprises 16 residues. Germline V gene sequence: CDR1 MDHEN, CDR2 SYDVKM.

The chain uses TRBV11-3 and TRBJ2-1, with a tentative D call TRBD2 (6 bases). V was clipped by 4 bases and J by 8 bases, with 15 bases between them. CDR3 size: 14 residues. Looked up from germline, CDR1 is SGHNT and CDR2 is YENEEA. This CDR3 reads CASSSPGGDYEQFF. CDR3 sequence (DNA): TGTGCCAGCAGCTCCCCCGGTGGGGACTATGAGCAGTTCTTC. The full variable domain, in which reference TRBV11-3 and TRBJ2-1 provide the parts outside the CDR3, is EAGVVQSPRYKIIEKKQPVAFWCNPISGHNTLYWYLQNLGQGPELLIRYENEEAVDDSQLPKDRFSAERLKGVDSTLKIQPAELGDSAVYLCASSSPGGDYEQFFGPGTRLTVL.

The chain employs TRBV6-6 and TRBJ2-1; D may be TRBD1 (6 bases). CDR3 length equals 14 residues. V dropped 5 bases and J dropped 10 bases, with 18 bases sitting between them. Germline CDR1 and CDR2: MNHNY and SVGAGI (reference sequence). CDR3 protein: CASSTGSRRLEQFF. Here the CDR3 DNA reads TGTGCCAGCAGTACAGGGTCTCGCAGACTAGAGCAGTTCTTC.

V is TRBV18 and J is TRBJ2-6; 7 bases are a match to TRBD1. The germline CDR1 and CDR2 sequences are KGHSH and LQKENI. The CDR3 sequence is 18 residues long. V shed 3 bases and J 0 bases; nucleotides not matched to a gene: 8. CDR3 DNA: TGTGCCAGCTCACCCACGGGACAGTCGTACTCTGGGGCCAACGTCCTGACTTTC. It specifies CASSPTGQSYSGANVLTF. The full variable domain, its missing parts supplied by reference TRBV18 and TRBJ2-6, is NAGVMQNPRHLVRRRGQEARLRCSPMKGHSHVYWYRQLPEEGLKFMVYLQKENIIDESGMPKERFSAEFPKEGPSILRIQQVVRGDSAAYFCASSPTGQSYSGANVLTFGAGSRLTVL.

This chain joins TRBV5-1 and TRBJ1-2, with D possibly being TRBD1 (6 bases). The CDR3 extends over 14 amino acids. Trimming removed 0 bases from V and 4 bases from J, with 10 bases in between. Germline-derived CDR1 and CDR2 are SGHRS and YFSETQ. The CDR3 sequence is CASSLEGRGYGYTF. In DNA, the CDR3 is TGCGCCAGCAGCTTGGAGGGCAGGGGCTATGGCTACACCTTC.

The rearrangement joins TRBV30 to TRBJ2-7; unclear D gene. Germline CDR1 and CDR2: GTSNPN and SVGIG (reference sequence). Trimming shortened V by 2 bases and J by 4 bases, and 9 bases separated the two germline ends. There are 12 residues in the CDR3. The CDR3 DNA follows: TGTGCCTGGAGTTATCAAGGGTACGAGCAGTACTTC. Amino acid sequence: CAWSYQGYEQYF.

The chain has TRBV6-4 and TRBJ2-3; 9 bases are a match to TRBD2. This CDR3 is 16 amino acids long. The V segment lost 4 bases and the J segment 1 base; nucleotides outside the gene matches: 6. CDR1 MRHNA and CDR2 SNTAGT come from the germline V gene. Written as DNA, the CDR3 is TGTGCCAGCAGTGCCCATAGCGGGAGCGGCACAGATACGCAGTATTTT. This codes for CASSAHSGSGTDTQYF.

The rearrangement joins TRBV7-9 to TRBJ2-1; D is uncertain. The V and J ends lost 5 bases and 6 bases respectively, with 14 bases between them. CDR3 size: 14 residues. From germline, CDR1 is SEHNR and CDR2 FQNEAQ (reference sequence). CDR3 loop: CASSIPVGLNEQFF. CDR3 in DNA: TGTGCCAGCAGCATACCGGTTGGGCTCAATGAGCAGTTCTTC.

The rearrangement uses TRBV27 and TRBJ2-7; 9 bases align to TRBD1. This CDR3 contains 16 residues. The ends lost 3 bases at V and 5 bases at J; junction bases unmatched: 11. Germline-derived CDR1 and CDR2 are MNHEY and SMNVEV (reference sequence). This chain's CDR3 is CASSFSAGTGKNEQYF. CDR3 bases: TGTGCCAGCAGTTTTTCGGCGGGGACAGGGAAGAACGAGCAGTACTTC.

The chain joins TRBV4-1 to TRBJ1-2; D is unresolved. Trimming removed 2 bases at V and 10 bases at J, with 23 bases between. The CDR3 is 16 amino acids. Per the germline V gene, CDR1 is MGHRA and CDR2 is YSYEKL. The CDR3 loop is CASSQPLRGFMNNYTF. The CDR3 bases are TGCGCCAGCAGCCAACCCCTACGGGGTTTCATGAATAACTACACCTTC.

This clone was seen more than once but under ten times. The chain combines TRBV28 with TRBJ1-1; 10 positions match TRBD1. The germline V gene encodes CDR1 MDHEN and CDR2 SYDVKM. This CDR3 has 14 residues. Trimming removed 6 bases from V and 7 bases from J; junction bases left unmatched: 8. CDR3 sequence: CASRSGTGADEAFF. Here the CDR3 DNA reads TGTGCCAGCAGGTCCGGGACAGGGGCCGATGAAGCTTTCTTT.

This sequence joins TRBV7-9 and TRBJ1-1; D remains unclear. CDR3 size: 13 residues. From germline, CDR1 is SEHNR and CDR2 FQNEAQ (reference sequence). Trimming removed 5 bases at V and 4 bases at J, with 11 bases between. The CDR3 region has the DNA TGTGCCAGCAGCGAGATAGGATTCACTGAAGCTTTCTTT. Protein sequence: CASSEIGFTEAFF.

This chain joins TRBV30 and TRBJ1-4; D call uncertain. Germline CDR1 is GTSNPN and CDR2 is SVGIG (reference sequence). The V end lost 5 bases, the J end lost 8 bases, and 6 bases lay between the germline ends. This CDR3 has 10 amino acids. The CDR3 protein is CAWGWEKLFF. The CDR3 region has the DNA TGTGCCTGGGGATGGGAAAAACTGTTTTTT.

The chain has TRBV18 and TRBJ2-3; 9 nucleotides agree with TRBD2. The germline V gene has CDR1 KGHSH and CDR2 LQKENI. The length of the CDR3 is 15 residues. Unmatched junction bases numbered 5, after V lost 6 bases and J lost 1 base. The CDR3 region has the DNA TGTGCCAGCTCCCAAAGGACTAGCGGCACAGATACGCAGTATTTT. Amino acid sequence: CASSQRTSGTDTQYF.

The V call is TRBV2, the J call TRBJ1-5; TRBD1 might be the D (6 bases). Germline lookup yields CDR1 SNHLY and CDR2 FYNNEI. Trimming removed 5 bases at V and 3 bases at J, with 14 bases between. This CDR3 comprises 15 residues. The CDR3 region is CASSLSGHANQPQHF. The CDR3 DNA reads as TGTGCCAGCAGTTTATCGGGACATGCCAATCAGCCCCAGCATTTT.

The chain uses TRBV19 and TRBJ2-1; 7 bases are a match to TRBD1. After removal of 9 bases from V and 1 base from J, the junction contained 12 bases not matched to a gene. Germline V gives CDR1 LNHDA, CDR2 SQIVND (reference sequence). The length of the CDR3 is 16 residues. CDR3: CASQDGFRGSYNEQFF. The CDR3, as DNA: TGTGCCAGCCAAGACGGTTTCAGGGGGTCCTACAATGAGCAGTTCTTC.

The chain is built from TRBV20-1 and TRBJ2-2; either TRBD1 or TRBD2 may fit D (5 bases each). Deletions cut 5 bases from V and 4 bases from J, with 5 bases between. In germline, CDR1 is DFQATT, CDR2 SNEGSKA (reference sequence). The CDR3 has 11 residues. CDR3 sequence: CSAGGTGELFF. CDR3 nucleotide sequence: TGCAGTGCTGGGGGCACCGGGGAGCTGTTTTTT.